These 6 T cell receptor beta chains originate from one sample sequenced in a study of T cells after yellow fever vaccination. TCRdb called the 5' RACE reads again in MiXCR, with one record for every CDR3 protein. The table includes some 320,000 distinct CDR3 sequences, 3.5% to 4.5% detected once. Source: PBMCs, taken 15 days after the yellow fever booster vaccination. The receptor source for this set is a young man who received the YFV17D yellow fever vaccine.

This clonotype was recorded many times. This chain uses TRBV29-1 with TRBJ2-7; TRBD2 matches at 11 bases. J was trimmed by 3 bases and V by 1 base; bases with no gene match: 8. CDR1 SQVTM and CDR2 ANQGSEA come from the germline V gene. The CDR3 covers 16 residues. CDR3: CSVEGLETSGDYEQYF. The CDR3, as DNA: TGCAGCGTTGAAGGGCTAGAGACTAGCGGGGACTACGAGCAGTACTTC.

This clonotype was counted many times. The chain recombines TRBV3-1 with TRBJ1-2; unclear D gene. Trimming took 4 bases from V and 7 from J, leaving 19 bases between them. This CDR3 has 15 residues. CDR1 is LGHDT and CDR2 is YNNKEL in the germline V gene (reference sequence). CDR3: CASSPRALLGSGYTF. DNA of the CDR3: TGTGCCAGCAGCCCCCGGGCCCTATTGGGCAGTGGCTACACCTTC. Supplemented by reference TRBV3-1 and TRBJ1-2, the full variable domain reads DTAVSQTPKYLVTQMGNDKSIKCEQNLGHDTMYWYKQDSKKFLKIMFSYNNKELIINETVPNRFSPKSPDKAHLNLHINSLELGDSAVYFCASSPRALLGSGYTFGSGTRLTVV.

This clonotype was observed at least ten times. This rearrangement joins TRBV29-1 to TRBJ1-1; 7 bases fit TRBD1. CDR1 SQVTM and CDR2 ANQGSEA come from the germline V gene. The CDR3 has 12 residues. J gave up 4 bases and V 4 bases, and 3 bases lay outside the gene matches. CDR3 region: CSVVPGGTEAFF. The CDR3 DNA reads TGCAGCGTTGTACCAGGGGGCACTGAAGCTTTCTTT.

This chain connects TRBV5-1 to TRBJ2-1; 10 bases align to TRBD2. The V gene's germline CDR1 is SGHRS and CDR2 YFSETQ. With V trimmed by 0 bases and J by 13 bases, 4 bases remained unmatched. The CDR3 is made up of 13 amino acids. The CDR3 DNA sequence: TGCGCCAGCAGCTTGGGGAGCGGGGGGGCCCAGTTCTTC. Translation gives CASSLGSGGAQFF.

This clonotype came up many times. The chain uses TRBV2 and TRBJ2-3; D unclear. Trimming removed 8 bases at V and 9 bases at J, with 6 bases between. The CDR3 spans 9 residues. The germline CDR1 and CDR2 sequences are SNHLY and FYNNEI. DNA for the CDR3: TGTGCCAGCTGGCGAACGCAGTATTTT. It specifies CASWRTQYF.

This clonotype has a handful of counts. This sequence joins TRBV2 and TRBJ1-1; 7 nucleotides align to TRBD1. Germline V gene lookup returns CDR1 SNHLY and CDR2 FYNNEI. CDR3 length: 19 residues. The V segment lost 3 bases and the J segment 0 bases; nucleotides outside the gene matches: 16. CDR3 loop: CASSDPLGQVRGMNTEAFF. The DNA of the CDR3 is TGTGCCAGCAGTGACCCCCTCGGACAGGTTCGAGGGATGAACACTGAAGCTTTCTTT.